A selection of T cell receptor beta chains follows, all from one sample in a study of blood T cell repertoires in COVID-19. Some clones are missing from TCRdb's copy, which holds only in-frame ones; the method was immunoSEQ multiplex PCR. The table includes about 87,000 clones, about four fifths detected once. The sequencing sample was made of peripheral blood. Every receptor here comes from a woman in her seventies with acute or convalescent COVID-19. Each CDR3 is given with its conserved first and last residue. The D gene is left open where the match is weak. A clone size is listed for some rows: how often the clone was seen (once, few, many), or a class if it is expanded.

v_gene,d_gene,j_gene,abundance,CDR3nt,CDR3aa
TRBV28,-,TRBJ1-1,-,TGTGCCAGCCAGACCAGGATACCGGACACTGAAGCTTTCTTT,CASQTRIPDTEAFF
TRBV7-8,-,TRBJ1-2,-,TGTGCCAGCAGCTTAGCGGGGGGACTGGGAAGTTATGGCTACACCTTC,CASSLAGGLGSYGYTF
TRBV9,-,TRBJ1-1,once,TGTGCCAGCAGCTCCACTACGGGGACTGAAGCTTTCTTT,CASSSTTGTEAFF
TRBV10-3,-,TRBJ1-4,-,TGTGCCATCAGTGAGTCCCAGGGTATCGGTATTGCAAAACTGTTTTTT,CAISESQGIGIAKLFF
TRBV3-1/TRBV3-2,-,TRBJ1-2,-,TGTGCCAGCAGCCCACTTCGGGGGGGCGCATTGGATGGCTACACCTTC,CASSPLRGGALDGYTF
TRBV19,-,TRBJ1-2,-,TGTGCCAGTAACGGCTTTTGGGCAGGGGTTACCTATGGCTACACCTTC,CASNGFWAGVTYGYTF
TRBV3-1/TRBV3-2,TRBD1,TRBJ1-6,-,TGTGCCAGCAGATATTCCGGGACAGCTAATTCACCCCTCCACTTT,CASRYSGTANSPLHF
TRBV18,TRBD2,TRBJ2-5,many,TGTGCCAGCTCAGGCAACAGGACTAGCGGGGAAGAGACCCAGTACTTC,CASSGNRTSGEETQYF
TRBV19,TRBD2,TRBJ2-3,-,TGTGCCAGTAGTATAGATGGGCGGGGGGGCCAAGGTACGCAGTATTTT,CASSIDGRGGQGTQYF
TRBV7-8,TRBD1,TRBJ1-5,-,TGTGCCAGCAGAAACAGGGGTGATCAGCCCCAGCATTTT,CASRNRGDQPQHF
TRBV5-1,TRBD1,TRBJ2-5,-,TGCGCCAGCAGCTTGGCCAGGGCAGGGGGAGAAGAGACCCAGTACTTC,CASSLARAGGEETQYF
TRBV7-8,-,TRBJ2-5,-,TGTGCCAGCAGCTTAGGGGCGGGGTCGGGAGAGACCCAGTACTTC,CASSLGAGSGETQYF
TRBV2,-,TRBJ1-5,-,TGTGCCAGCAGGGGTCTTGCAGGGCATCAGCCCCAGCATTTT,CASRGLAGHQPQHF
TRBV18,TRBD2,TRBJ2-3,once,TGTGCCAGCTCACCACTACTAGCGGGGGGCCGCACAGATACGCAGTATTTT,CASSPLLAGGRTDTQYF
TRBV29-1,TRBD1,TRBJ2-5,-,TGCAGCGTTGGCGGACAGGGGGAGACCCAGTACTTC,CSVGGQGETQYF
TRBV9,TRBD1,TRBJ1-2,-,TGTGCCAGCAGCCTGACCCCCGGACAGGGGGGGGGCTACACCTTC,CASSLTPGQGGGYTF
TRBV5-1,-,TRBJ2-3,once,TGCGCCAGCAGCTTGGGTGGGGCCACAGATACGCAGTATTTT,CASSLGGATDTQYF
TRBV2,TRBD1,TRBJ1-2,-,TGTGCCAGCAATCGGGACAGGGAGTCGAATGGCTACACCTTC,CASNRDRESNGYTF
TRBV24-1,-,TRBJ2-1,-,TGTGCCACCAGTGACACCGTGACAGGCTCCTACAATGAGCAGTTCTTC,CATSDTVTGSYNEQFF
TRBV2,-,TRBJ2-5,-,TGTGCCAGCAGTGTGGAGAGCCCTCGTAACCAAGAGACCCAGTACTTC,CASSVESPRNQETQYF
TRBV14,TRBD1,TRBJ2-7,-,TGTGCCAGCAGCCGTTTGGTAGGACAGGGAGACTACGAGCAGTACTTC,CASSRLVGQGDYEQYF
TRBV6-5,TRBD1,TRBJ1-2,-,TGTGCCAGCAGTTACCGGGACAGGGTTGGCTACACCTTC,CASSYRDRVGYTF
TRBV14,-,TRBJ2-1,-,TGTGCCAGCAGCCAAGACAGGGGCCAGGCGCAGTTCTTC,CASSQDRGQAQFF
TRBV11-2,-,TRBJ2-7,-,TGTGCCAGCAGCTTCGGCAGGGTCGAGCAGTACTTC,CASSFGRVEQYF
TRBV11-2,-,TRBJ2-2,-,TGTGCCAGCAGCCCCTCCGTTGCGAACACCGGGGAGCTGTTTTTT,CASSPSVANTGELFF
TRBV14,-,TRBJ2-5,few,TGTGCCAGCAGCCAAGAGAGAGAGACCCAGTACTTC,CASSQERETQYF
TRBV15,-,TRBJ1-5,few,TGTGCCACCAGCAGAGATCAACAGCCCCAGCATTTT,CATSRDQQPQHF
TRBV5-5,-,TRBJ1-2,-,TGTGCCAGCAGCCAGGGGACAATTGATGGCTACACCTTC,CASSQGTIDGYTF